A single sample is the source of the 2 T cell receptor beta chains below, sequenced in a study of T cell responses to AZD1222 COVID-19 vaccine. The method was immunoSEQ multiplex PCR; TCRdb's version includes in-frame clones alone and lacks a portion of them. This sample carries approximately 50,000 clones, 80% of them seen once, and the ten largest clones take roughly 5.1%. The sequencing here drew on peripheral blood, taken 28 days after the second AZD1222 dose. The receptor source for this set is an adult who received the AZD1222 COVID-19 vaccine.

This chain connects TRBV6-6 to TRBJ1-5; TRBD1 might be the D (6 bases). There are 13 residues in the CDR3. Per the germline V gene, CDR1 is MNHNY and CDR2 is SVGAGI (reference sequence). The V end was cut by 8 bases, the J end by 6 bases, with 14 bases between. CDR3: CASHGGHGQPQHF. The DNA for the CDR3 is TGTGCCAGCCACGGGGGGCACGGTCAGCCCCAGCATTTT.

This chain connects TRBV6-5 to TRBJ2-7; D is unclear. CDR3 length: 14 amino acids. The V end lost 4 bases, the J end lost 2 bases, and 12 bases lay between the germline ends. Germline loops: CDR1 MNHEY, CDR2 SVGAGI. The CDR3 sequence: CASSSTGSTYEQYF. In nucleotides, the CDR3 is TGTGCCAGCAGTTCCACCGGGTCGACCTACGAGCAGTACTTC.